A selection of T cell receptor beta chains follows, all from one sample in a study of shared clonotypes between healthy human individuals. Using immunoSEQ multiplex PCR, the repertoire was profiled, and TCRdb retains in-frame clones only, with some absent. The profile covers roughly 2.1 million clones, with about 92% appearing a single time and under 2% taken by the ten largest. Sequencing was performed on naive CD8+ T cells from PBMCs. The receptors stem from a man aged 18 to 29 in good health. Some clones in this sample may be carry-over from other donors' samples. Both conserved end residues are part of each CDR3. The D gene is left open where the match is weak. The size entry is marked missing in some rows and otherwise reads once, few, many or a size class.

TRBJ2-2 | . | . | TRBV6-1 | CASSRGLGATGELFF | TGTGCCAGCAGTCGGGGCCTGGGGGCCACCGGGGAGCTGTTTTTT
TRBJ2-7 | . | . | TRBV27 | CASSLTSPGPYEQYF | TGTGCCAGCAGTTTAACTTCCCCTGGCCCCTACGAGCAGTACTTC
TRBJ2-3 | . | . | TRBV9 | CASSVDVTPQPDTQYF | TGTGCCAGCAGCGTAGACGTGACTCCCCAGCCAGATACGCAGTATTTT
TRBJ2-5 | . | . | TRBV6-5 | CASSYAGQHRQETQYF | TGTGCCAGCAGTTACGCGGGACAGCACCGACAAGAGACCCAGTACTTC
TRBJ2-7 | . | TRBD1 | TRBV28 | CASRGGRDREYYEQYF | TGTGCCAGCAGAGGTGGTAGGGACAGAGAATACTACGAGCAGTACTTC
TRBJ2-3 | . | . | TRBV28 | CASSPYPGRTSTDTQYF | TGTGCCAGCAGTCCCTACCCAGGGAGAACTAGCACAGATACGCAGTATTTT
TRBJ1-2 | . | . | TRBV19 | CASSIGQTYGYTF | TGTGCCAGTAGTATCGGACAGACTTATGGCTACACCTTC
TRBJ2-5 | . | . | TRBV9 | CASSVRIGAETQYF | TGTGCCAGCAGCGTAAGAATAGGGGCGGAGACCCAGTACTTC
TRBJ1-1 | . | . | TRBV29-1 | CSVDVGVGTEAFF | TGCAGCGTTGACGTCGGGGTCGGCACTGAAGCTTTCTTT
TRBJ2-7 | . | . | TRBV10-2 | CASSEKLVPYEQYF | TGCGCCAGCAGTGAGAAATTGGTGCCCTACGAGCAGTACTTC
TRBJ2-3 | . | . | TRBV5-4 | CASSWGTDTQYF | TGTGCCAGCAGCTGGGGCACAGATACGCAGTATTTT
TRBJ1-2 | once | . | TRBV4-1 | CASSQENNYGYTF | TGCGCCAGCAGCCAAGAGAATAACTATGGCTACACCTTC
TRBJ1-1 | . | . | TRBV7-9 | CASSLILEGTEAFF | TGTGCCAGCAGCTTAATCTTGGAGGGGACTGAAGCTTTCTTT
TRBJ2-1 | . | TRBD2 | TRBV6-6 | CASGTGTSGINEQFF | TGTGCCAGCGGAACGGGGACTAGCGGGATAAATGAGCAGTTCTTC
TRBJ2-5 | . | . | TRBV5-6 | CASSRWVVGGQETQYF | TGTGCCAGCAGTCGCTGGGTAGTTGGGGGCCAAGAGACCCAGTACTTC
TRBJ1-3 | . | . | TRBV28 | CASSWPGQRNTIYF | TGTGCCAGCAGTTGGCCGGGCCAGCGAAACACCATATATTTT
TRBJ2-3 | . | . | TRBV21-1 | CASSNFGLAGLSSTDTQYF | TGTGCCAGCAGCAACTTTGGACTAGCGGGGCTCTCTAGCACAGATACGCAGTATTTT
TRBJ2-1 | . | TRBD2 | TRBV7-9 | CASSRGMRGNEQFF | TGTGCCAGCAGCCGAGGCATGCGGGGGAATGAGCAGTTCTTC
TRBJ1-5 | . | . | TRBV4-1 | CASSQSDRSNQPQHF | TGCGCCAGCAGCCAATCCGACAGAAGCAATCAGCCCCAGCATTTT
TRBJ2-3 | . | TRBD2 | TRBV6-5 | CASSLLAGATDTQYF | TGTGCCAGCAGCCTACTAGCGGGGGCGACAGATACGCAGTATTTT
TRBJ1-1 | . | . | TRBV6-5 | CASSYRTSKAFF | TGTGCCAGCAGTTATCGCACAAGTAAAGCTTTCTTT
TRBJ2-7 | . | TRBD1 | TRBV15 | CATSKGPRGSYEQYF | TGTGCCACCAGCAAAGGGCCCAGGGGGTCCTACGAGCAGTACTTC
TRBJ1-5 | once | . | TRBV27 | CASSARWGSNQPQHF | TGTGCCAGCAGCGCCCGATGGGGTAGCAATCAGCCCCAGCATTTT
TRBJ1-1 | . | . | TRBV7-9 | CASSSTRDNTEAFF | TGTGCCAGCAGCTCGACCCGGGACAACACTGAAGCTTTCTTT
TRBJ2-2 | . | . | TRBV27 | CATSRNPGELFF | TGTGCCACCTCCCGGAACCCCGGGGAGCTGTTTTTT
TRBJ1-2 | . | . | TRBV6-6 | CASSYAEGPGGYTF | TGTGCCAGCAGTTACGCTGAGGGGCCTGGGGGCTACACCTTC
TRBJ2-6 | . | . | TRBV7-9 | CASSLLGTDSGANVLTF | TGTGCCAGCAGCCTACTCGGGACGGACTCTGGGGCCAACGTCCTGACTTTC
TRBJ2-3 | once | . | TRBV10-1 | CASSVDSGTDTQYF | TGCGCCAGCAGTGTGGACAGCGGCACAGATACGCAGTATTTT
TRBJ2-2 | . | . | TRBV19 | CASSPWGVGTGELFF | TGTGCCAGTAGCCCATGGGGAGTTGGGACCGGGGAGCTGTTTTTT
TRBJ2-1 | . | . | TRBV7-2 | CASGRPEQFF | TGTGCCAGCGGACGGCCTGAGCAGTTCTTC
TRBJ2-5 | . | TRBD1 | TRBV27 | CASSPGQGKETQYF | TGTGCCAGCAGTCCGGGACAGGGGAAAGAGACCCAGTACTTC
TRBJ2-6 | . | TRBD1 | TRBV29-1 | CSVEGQGASGANVLTF | TGCAGCGTTGAGGGACAGGGGGCTTCTGGGGCCAACGTCCTGACTTTC
TRBJ2-7 | . | . | TRBV5-1 | CASSLAGFDEQYF | TGCGCCAGCAGCTTGGCTGGGTTCGACGAGCAGTACTTC
TRBJ2-5 | . | . | TRBV11-2 | CASSDPSGTLRETQYF | TGTGCCAGCAGCGACCCCTCAGGGACGTTACGAGAGACCCAGTACTTC
TRBJ2-7 | . | TRBD2 | TRBV27 | CASSFLAGGEQYF | TGTGCCAGCAGTTTTCTAGCGGGAGGCGAGCAGTACTTC
TRBJ2-3 | . | TRBD1 | TRBV10-3 | CAITPQGAGTDTQYF | TGTGCCATCACCCCACAGGGGGCCGGAACAGATACGCAGTATTTT
TRBJ2-7 | . | TRBD1 | TRBV6-1 | CASSDSRTGVYEQYF | TGTGCCAGCAGTGACTCCCGGACAGGCGTCTACGAGCAGTACTTC
TRBJ2-3 | . | . | TRBV28 | CASSLHTLADTQYF | TGTGCCAGCAGTTTGCATACACTGGCAGATACGCAGTATTTT
TRBJ2-2 | few | . | TRBV7-9 | CANPKGGFRKTGELFF | TGTGCCAATCCGAAAGGCGGATTTAGGAAAACCGGGGAGCTGTTTTTT